This T cell receptor (beta chain) derives from a study of beta chain features in type 1 diabetes. The sequenced template was cDNA made from the entire isolated RNA. About 3.57 million reads per sample on average were obtained from naive, central memory and regulatory T cell samples. Profiled with immunoSEQ multiplex PCR; TCRdb holds only in-frame clones, not every one. This repertoire shows some 25,000 clones, 60% to 75% found once; its top ten account for about 2.2%. This CDR3 region has 13 residues. Looked up from germline, CDR1 is SEHNR and CDR2 is FQNEAQ (reference sequence). Trimming stripped 3 bases from V and 12 bases from J, with 15 bases between. In this sample, this clone turned up a few times.

The chain links TRBV7-9 to TRBJ1-5; possible D gene TRBD1, 5 bases. This TCR derives from a woman between 40 and 55 years old in good health. Input material: Tregs from blood. Here the CDR3 reads CASSFSSDIVQHF. The CDR3 bases are TGTGCCAGCAGCTTTTCGTCGGACATCGTCCAGCATTTT. The full variable domain, with the rest looked up from reference TRBV7-9 and TRBJ1-5, is DTGVSQNPRHKITKRGQNVTFRCDPISEHNRLYWYRQTLGQGPEFLTYFQNEAQLEKSRLLSDRFSAERPKGSFSTLEIQRTEQGDSAMYLCASSFSSDIVQHFGDGTRLSIL.